Each of the 10 T cell receptor beta chains below was sequenced from the same sample in a study of CD8+ T cells in alopecia areata. Sequencing templates came from extracted RNA that was reverse transcribed into cDNA. Sequenced by immunoSEQ multiplex PCR; TCRdb stores in-frame clones only, minus some. Here the sample spans some 180,000 clones, approximately 53% being singletons. Sequenced sample: CD8+ T cells sorted from blood. The receptors originated from a human donor in good health.

The gene calls are TRBV13 and TRBJ1-2; D unclear. Looked up from germline, CDR1 is PRHDT and CDR2 is FYEKMQ (reference sequence). The CDR3 covers 12 residues. Trimming removed 10 bases from V and 6 bases from J, with 15 bases in between. The CDR3: CATSRRADGYTF. In DNA, the CDR3 is TGTGCCACCTCCCGCCGGGCGGATGGCTACACCTTC.

The V call is TRBV29-1, the J call TRBJ1-6; a weak D match, TRBD1 (6 bases). The CDR3 is 14 amino acids. Deletions cut 3 bases from V and 9 bases from J, with 15 bases between. The germline gives CDR1 SQVTM, CDR2 ANQGSEA. The DNA for the CDR3 is TGCAGCGTTGACGGGGGCAGGGTGAGTTCACCCCTCCACTTT. As protein: CSVDGGRVSSPLHF.

This clone is medium-sized. V is TRBV4-1 and J is TRBJ2-1, with D maybe TRBD2 (5 bases). V lost 4 bases and J lost 9, with 7 bases in between. Germline CDR1 and CDR2: MGHRA and YSYEKL. The length of the CDR3 is 11 residues. CDR3 loop: CASSLRGEQFF. The CDR3, as DNA: TGCGCCAGCAGCCTCCGGGGTGAGCAGTTCTTC.

This clone was seen a handful of times. The chain employs TRBV12-5 and TRBJ2-5; a weak D match, TRBD2 (5 bases). There are 17 residues in the CDR3. CDR1 and CDR2 from the germline V gene are LGHNT and FRNRAP. V gave up 6 bases and J gave up 1 base, with 21 bases separating them. The DNA of the CDR3 is TGTGCTAGTGGCCCCGAGGGAGCGTTGAATTCCCAAGAGACCCAGTACTTC. Amino acid sequence: CASGPEGALNSQETQYF. Looking up the rest from reference TRBV12-5 and TRBJ2-5 gives the full variable domain: DARVTQTPRHKVTEMGQEVTMRCQPILGHNTVFWYRQTMMQGLELLAYFRNRAPLDDSGMPKDRFSAEMPDATLATLKIQPSEPRDSAVYFCASGPEGALNSQETQYFGPGTRLLVL.

V is TRBV30 and J is TRBJ2-3; D is unresolved. This CDR3 comprises 9 residues. Germline V gives CDR1 GTSNPN, CDR2 SVGIG (reference sequence). The V end was cut by 8 bases, the J end by 5 bases, with 5 bases between. Here the CDR3 reads CAGGDTQYF. The CDR3 DNA reads as TGTGCCGGTGGAGATACGCAGTATTTT.

The chain joins TRBV30 to TRBJ2-5, with D tentatively TRBD2 (6 bases). With the DNA end fitting TRBJ2-7 better, the J assignment may be wrong. The CDR3 totals 14 residues. From germline, CDR1 is GTSNPN and CDR2 SVGIG (reference sequence). CDR3 DNA sequence: TGTGCCTGGAGTTGGGGACTGTTCTCCTACGAGCAGTACTTC. Amino acid sequence: CAWSWGLFSYEQYF.

The chain combines TRBV29-1 with TRBJ2-7; D call uncertain. With 6 bases removed from V and 6 bases from J, the gap between germline ends came to 12 bases. CDR1 is SQVTM and CDR2 is ANQGSEA in the germline V gene. This CDR3 region has 11 residues. CDR3 nucleotide sequence: TGCAGCGTCTTGGGTACGGGCGAGCAGTACTTC. Amino acid sequence: CSVLGTGEQYF.

The V call is TRBV5-1, the J call TRBJ1-2; maybe TRBD1 (5 bases). Trimming removed 5 bases from V and 8 bases from J, with 16 bases in between. CDR1 and CDR2 (germline): SGHRS, YFSETQ. The length of the CDR3 is 13 residues. DNA for the CDR3: TGCGCCAGCAGTTCCGGGGACTCGGGAGGCTACACCTTC. Its protein product is CASSSGDSGGYTF.

The gene calls are TRBV29-1 and TRBJ1-2; no clear D. Germline loops: CDR1 SQVTM, CDR2 ANQGSEA. The CDR3 loop spans 14 amino acids. V gave up 0 bases and J gave up 3 bases, with 11 bases separating them. The chain's CDR3 is CSVEDPQSYYGYTF. As DNA, the CDR3 is TGCAGCGTTGAAGATCCGCAATCATACTATGGCTACACCTTC.

V gene TRBV5-1 combines with J gene TRBJ1-2, with a possible D match to TRBD1 (5 bases). Looked up from germline, CDR1 is SGHRS and CDR2 is YFSETQ. V gave up 2 bases and J gave up 3 bases, with 20 bases separating them. This CDR3 region has 17 residues. This CDR3 is CASSFQGSVRPDYGYTF. The CDR3 DNA reads as TGCGCCAGCAGCTTCCAGGGAAGTGTTCGTCCGGACTATGGCTACACCTTC.